These 15 T cell receptor beta chains originate from one sample sequenced in a study of CD8+CD57+ T cells in acquired aplastic anemia. Template material for TCR beta VDJ and CDR3 profiling consisted of genomic DNA. Via MiXCR, TCRdb re-called the reads, giving one row per CDR3 protein. The sample contains about 100,000 distinct CDR3 sequences, 51% of which appear only once. Sequencing was carried out using sorted CD4+, CD8+, or CD8+CD57+ T cells (not recorded which) from PBMCs. The receptors were gathered from a human donor in good health, serving as a control.

This clonotype was found many times. J is TRBJ2-1 and V is TRBV30; D is perhaps TRBD1 (5 bases). The CDR3 is made up of 14 amino acids. The V and J ends lost 4 bases and 3 bases respectively, with 13 bases between them. Germline CDR1 reads GTSNPN; CDR2 reads SVGIG (reference sequence). The CDR3 bases are TGTGCCTGGAACCGGCAGGGCATCTACAATGAGCAGTTCTTC. Encoded protein: CAWNRQGIYNEQFF.

The chain carries TRBV2 and TRBJ2-7; D ambiguous. The V end was cut by 7 bases, the J end by 3 bases, with 7 bases between. CDR1 and CDR2 from the germline V gene are SNHLY and FYNNEI. The CDR3 length is 11 residues. CDR3 coding DNA: TGTGCCAGCACCCCGGGCTACGAGCAGTACGTC. It translates to CASTPGYEQYV.

The chain combines TRBV6-5 with TRBJ1-2; D might be TRBD1 (5 bases). The germline V gene encodes CDR1 MNHEY and CDR2 SVGAGI. V was shortened by 2 bases and J by 2 bases, with 6 bases between the two germline ends. The CDR3 spans 13 residues. The CDR3 coding sequence is TGTGCCAGCAGTTACCGACAGAACTATGGCTACACCTTC. It translates to CASSYRQNYGYTF.

This clonotype was seen ten or more times. The chain has TRBV13 and TRBJ2-7; 7 bases are a match to TRBD1. The ends lost 4 bases at V and 6 bases at J; junction bases unmatched: 12. This CDR3 comprises 15 residues. Germline CDR1 reads PRHDT; CDR2 reads FYEKMQ (reference sequence). CDR3 DNA sequence: TGTGCCAGCAGCTCGCCCGGCCGCACAGGGGCCGAGCAGTACTTC. Translated, it gives CASSSPGRTGAEQYF.

The gene calls are TRBV2 and TRBJ1-2; TRBD1 might be the D (5 bases). The CDR3 covers 11 residues. The germline gives CDR1 SNHLY, CDR2 FYNNEI. V was cut by 8 bases and J by 3 bases, with 7 bases left in between. The chain's CDR3 is CASATDYGYTF. In nucleotides, the CDR3 is TGTGCCAGCGCGACAGACTATGGCTACACCTTC.

The CDR3 DNA follows: TGTGCCAGTAGTATAGGAGGGAGGGGTTACTACACCTTC. It is translated as CASSIGGRGYYTF. This chain uses TRBV19 with TRBJ1-2; maybe TRBD1 (5 bases). V lost 1 base and J 10 bases, leaving 13 bases between the germline ends. CDR1 and CDR2 from the germline V gene are LNHDA and SQIVND (reference sequence). CDR3 length equals 13 residues.

The chain combines TRBV5-1 with TRBJ2-3; D unclear. V dropped 0 bases and J dropped 0 bases, with 8 bases sitting between them. The CDR3 length is 15 residues. Germline V gene sequence: CDR1 SGHRS, CDR2 YFSETQ. The CDR3 protein is CASSLAETSTDTQYF. CDR3 bases: TGCGCCAGCAGCTTGGCTGAGACTAGCACAGATACGCAGTATTTT.

The rearrangement uses TRBV11-2 and TRBJ2-1; 9 positions match TRBD1. This CDR3 region has 13 residues. Unmatched junction bases numbered 1, after V lost 6 bases and J lost 4 bases. Germline CDR1 SGHAT, CDR2 FQNNGV. CDR3 amino acids: CASRGQGYNEQFF. The CDR3, as DNA: TGTGCCAGCAGGGGACAGGGTTACAATGAGCAGTTCTTC.

This sequence joins TRBV19 and TRBJ2-5, with D perhaps matching TRBD1 or TRBD2 (5 bases each). CDR1 and CDR2 from the germline V gene are LNHDA and SQIVND (reference sequence). This CDR3 comprises 16 residues. V was shortened by 7 bases and J by 5 bases, with 23 bases between the two germline ends. CDR3 DNA: TGTGCCAGTACTCCCTCTCCTCCCGGGACCGGGGAGACCCAGTACTTC. This translates into CASTPSPPGTGETQYF.

The chain uses TRBV19 and TRBJ2-3, with unresolved D. Germline values: CDR1 LNHDA, CDR2 SQIVND (reference sequence). The CDR3 extends over 12 amino acids. V shed 7 bases and J shed 8 bases, with 13 bases lying between them. CDR3 residues: CASKVDAGTQYF. CDR3 sequence (DNA): TGTGCCAGTAAGGTTGATGCAGGTACGCAGTATTTT.

The chain employs TRBV20-1 and TRBJ2-2, with 14 bases that match TRBD2. V lost 8 bases, J lost 5 bases, and 4 bases stayed unmatched. The CDR3 runs to 14 residues. The germline V gene has CDR1 DFQATT and CDR2 SNEGSKA (reference sequence). CDR3 amino acids: CSFGTSGGTGELFF. The CDR3, as DNA: TGCAGTTTCGGGACTAGCGGGGGAACCGGGGAGCTGTTTTTT.

This clonotype was observed at least ten times. This chain joins TRBV4-3 and TRBJ2-2, with TRBD2 identical over 9 bases. Germline V gene lookup returns CDR1 LGHNA and CDR2 YSLEER. The CDR3 sequence is 15 residues long. V was pared by 4 bases and J by 7 bases, with 7 bases of the junction left unmatched. CDR3 nucleotide sequence: TGCGCCAGCAGCCGATCGCGGGGGGGCGGCGGGGAGCTGTTTTTT. Its translation is CASSRSRGGGGELFF.

Many counts were recorded for this clonotype. The chain is built from TRBV7-9 and TRBJ2-7; TRBD1 is a possible D gene (7 bases). From germline, CDR1 is SEHNR and CDR2 FQNEAQ (reference sequence). With 5 bases removed from V and 0 bases from J, the gap between germline ends came to 14 bases. The CDR3 totals 15 residues. CDR3 nucleotides: TGTGCCAGCAGCCAGGGGGAGGTCTTCTCCTACGAGCAGTACTTC. Its protein product is CASSQGEVFSYEQYF.

Concerning this clonotype itself: This may be a read error: a much more frequent sequence differs by one nucleotide. The V gene is TRBV2, the J gene TRBJ1-2; D remains unclear. In germline, CDR1 is SNHLY, CDR2 FYNNEI. The CDR3 is 10 amino acids. With 5 bases removed from V and 8 bases from J, the gap between germline ends came to 6 bases. The CDR3 protein is CASSLSGYTF. In DNA form, the CDR3 reads TGTGCCAGCAGTCTTTCGGGCTACACCTTC.

The J gene is TRBJ2-7, the V gene TRBV20-1; the D gene could be TRBD1 or TRBD2 (5 bases each). Germline V lookup: CDR1 DFQATT, CDR2 SNEGSKA (reference sequence). Between the trimmed V and J ends, which lost 6 bases and 2 bases, there was a span of 26 bases. The CDR3 covers 17 residues. The chain's CDR3 is CSAARDGTKGPTYEQYF. CDR3 coding DNA: TGCAGTGCCGCTAGAGATGGCACGAAGGGACCTACCTACGAGCAGTACTTC.